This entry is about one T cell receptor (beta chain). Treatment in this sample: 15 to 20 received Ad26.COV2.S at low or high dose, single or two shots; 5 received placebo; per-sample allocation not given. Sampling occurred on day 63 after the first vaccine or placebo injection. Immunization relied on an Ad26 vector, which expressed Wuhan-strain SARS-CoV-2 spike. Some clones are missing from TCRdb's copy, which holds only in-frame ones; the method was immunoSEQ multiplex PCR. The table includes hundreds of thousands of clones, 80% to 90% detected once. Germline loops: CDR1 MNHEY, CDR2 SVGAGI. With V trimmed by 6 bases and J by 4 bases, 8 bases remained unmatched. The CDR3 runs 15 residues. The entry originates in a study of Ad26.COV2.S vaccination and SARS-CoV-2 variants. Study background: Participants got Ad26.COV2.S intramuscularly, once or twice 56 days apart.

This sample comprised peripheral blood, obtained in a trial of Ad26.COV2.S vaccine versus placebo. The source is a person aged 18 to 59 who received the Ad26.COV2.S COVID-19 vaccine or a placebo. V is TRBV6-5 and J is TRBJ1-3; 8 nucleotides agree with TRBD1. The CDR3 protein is CASSATGVGGNTIYF. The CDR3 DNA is TGTGCCAGCAGCGCGACAGGGGTCGGCGGAAACACCATATATTTT.